These T cell receptor beta chains were read from a single sample in a study of T cell responses to AZD1222 COVID-19 vaccine. Measured with immunoSEQ multiplex PCR; TCRdb has only the in-frame clones, and not every one. The table shows over 150,000 clones, with about 94% occurring only once. This specimen consisted of peripheral blood, obtained 28 days after the second AZD1222 dose. The receptors derive from an adult who received the AZD1222 COVID-19 vaccine. Both conserved end residues are part of each CDR3. Fields, in order: CDR3 DNA, CDR3 protein, clone size, CDR3 length, D gene, V gene, J gene. D genes are given only for firm matches. Only part of the rows carry a size: once, few, many, or a class if the clone is expanded.

DNA: TGTGCCAGCAGTTTCGGACAGGGCTATAGCAATCAGCCCCAGCATTTT
CDR3: CASSFGQGYSNQPQHF
size: NA
length: 16
D: TRBD1
V: TRBV28
J: TRBJ1-5

DNA: TGCGCCAGCAGCCGGAGAGGGCAGGGAACCCATAATTCACCCCTCCACTTT
CDR3: CASSRRGQGTHNSPLHF
size: NA
length: 17
D: NA
V: TRBV5-1
J: TRBJ1-6

DNA: TGTGCCTGCGGGACGGGGGGGCAGGATACGCAGTATTTT
CDR3: CACGTGGQDTQYF
size: once
length: 13
D: TRBD2
V: TRBV30
J: TRBJ2-3

DNA: TGTGCCAGCAGTTTAGCAGGGACGGAGAACACTGAAGCTTTCTTT
CDR3: CASSLAGTENTEAFF
size: NA
length: 15
D: NA
V: TRBV28
J: TRBJ1-1

DNA: TGTGCCAGCAGCTTGAACACAAGGACTGAAGCTTTCTTT
CDR3: CASSLNTRTEAFF
size: NA
length: 13
D: NA
V: TRBV11-3
J: TRBJ1-1

DNA: TGCGCCAGCAGCCCTCTATCCCTTGGGACTAATGAAAAACTGTTTTTT
CDR3: CASSPLSLGTNEKLFF
size: NA
length: 16
D: NA
V: TRBV5-1
J: TRBJ1-4

DNA: TGTGCCAGCAGCTTAGTTGGGAGCAATCAGCCCCAGCATTTT
CDR3: CASSLVGSNQPQHF
size: few
length: 14
D: NA
V: TRBV11-2
J: TRBJ1-5

DNA: TGTGCCAGCAGCTTGAGCAAGAACTATGGCTACACCTTC
CDR3: CASSLSKNYGYTF
size: NA
length: 13
D: NA
V: TRBV5-8
J: TRBJ1-2

DNA: TGTGCCAGCAGCCGGGCCAACACAGATACGCAGTATTTT
CDR3: CASSRANTDTQYF
size: NA
length: 13
D: NA
V: TRBV3-1/TRBV3-2
J: TRBJ2-3

DNA: TGTGCCAGCAGTCAGAGAGTGAATCAGCCCCAGCATTTT
CDR3: CASSQRVNQPQHF
size: NA
length: 13
D: NA
V: TRBV2
J: TRBJ1-5

DNA: TGTGCCACCCGTGGGGGGCATGGCGAGCAGTACTTC
CDR3: CATRGGHGEQYF
size: NA
length: 12
D: NA
V: TRBV15
J: TRBJ2-7

DNA: TGTGCCAGCAGTGATCGGACAGGGGGGAACTATGGCTACACCTTC
CDR3: CASSDRTGGNYGYTF
size: NA
length: 15
D: TRBD1
V: TRBV25-1
J: TRBJ1-2

DNA: TGCAGCGTTCGACAGGGGGCTTACGAGCAGTACTTC
CDR3: CSVRQGAYEQYF
size: NA
length: 12
D: TRBD1
V: TRBV29-1
J: TRBJ2-7

DNA: TGTGCCAGCAGCCAAAGAGGGAGGGACCTGTTCCACTTT
CDR3: CASSQRGRDLFHF
size: NA
length: 13
D: NA
V: TRBV3-1/TRBV3-2
J: TRBJ1-6

DNA: TGTGCCAGCACCCTGGACAGGGGCCAGCCCCAGCATTTT
CDR3: CASTLDRGQPQHF
size: NA
length: 13
D: TRBD1
V: TRBV7-2
J: TRBJ1-5

DNA: TGTGCCATCAGTGAGGCCCACCGACAGGGCGCCTACGAGCAGTACTTC
CDR3: CAISEAHRQGAYEQYF
size: NA
length: 16
D: TRBD1
V: TRBV10-3
J: TRBJ2-7

DNA: TGTGCCAGCAGCCAGGGGGCGCGGGTATCACCCCTCCACTTT
CDR3: CASSQGARVSPLHF
size: NA
length: 14
D: NA
V: TRBV3-1/TRBV3-2
J: TRBJ1-6

DNA: TGTGCCAGCACCCCGGAGGATGGCTACACCTTC
CDR3: CASTPEDGYTF
size: NA
length: 11
D: NA
V: TRBV21-1
J: TRBJ1-2

DNA: TGTGCCAGCAGCAGAAACCCCGGGACAGGGTTGGGCTACACCTTC
CDR3: CASSRNPGTGLGYTF
size: NA
length: 15
D: TRBD1
V: TRBV11-2
J: TRBJ1-2

DNA: TGCAGCGTGCAAGGGACTAGCAGAGAGACCCAGTACTTC
CDR3: CSVQGTSRETQYF
size: NA
length: 13
D: TRBD2
V: TRBV29-1
J: TRBJ2-5

DNA: TGTGCCAGCAGCCGCGGGGGCAGACTACTCTATGGCTACACCTTC
CDR3: CASSRGGRLLYGYTF
size: NA
length: 15
D: NA
V: TRBV6-5
J: TRBJ1-2

DNA: TGTGCCAGCACTCGGGGGAAGAACACCGGGGAGCTGTTTTTT
CDR3: CASTRGKNTGELFF
size: NA
length: 14
D: NA
V: TRBV6-5
J: TRBJ2-2

DNA: TGTGCCACCAGCAGGGATCCGAACTCTGGAAACACCATATATTTT
CDR3: CATSRDPNSGNTIYF
size: NA
length: 15
D: NA
V: TRBV15
J: TRBJ1-3

DNA: TGCGCCGGCGCCGGGGACTCCTACAATGAGCAGTTCTTC
CDR3: CAGAGDSYNEQFF
size: few
length: 13
D: NA
V: TRBV10-1
J: TRBJ2-1

DNA: TGTGCCAGCAGCTCCAGAGGGCTAGCGGGGGGCAATGAGCAGTTCTTC
CDR3: CASSSRGLAGGNEQFF
size: NA
length: 16
D: TRBD2
V: TRBV7-3
J: TRBJ2-1

DNA: TGTGCCAGCAGTCCAGACAGGGGAACCGAGCAGTACTTC
CDR3: CASSPDRGTEQYF
size: NA
length: 13
D: TRBD1
V: TRBV7-8
J: TRBJ2-7

DNA: TGTGCCAGCAGTTACACCAGGGGGCAGGGGACTGAAGCTTTCTTT
CDR3: CASSYTRGQGTEAFF
size: NA
length: 15
D: TRBD1
V: TRBV27
J: TRBJ1-1

DNA: TGTGCCAGCAGGAATAGCAATCAGCCCCAGCATTTT
CDR3: CASRNSNQPQHF
size: NA
length: 12
D: NA
V: TRBV12-3/TRBV12-4
J: TRBJ1-5

DNA: TGTGCCAGCAGCATTCCGGGGACCTACTACGAGCAGTACTTC
CDR3: CASSIPGTYYEQYF
size: once
length: 14
D: NA
V: TRBV2
J: TRBJ2-7

DNA: TGTGCCATCCGGGACGCTAGCAATCAGCCCCAGCATTTT
CDR3: CAIRDASNQPQHF
size: NA
length: 13
D: NA
V: TRBV10-3
J: TRBJ1-5